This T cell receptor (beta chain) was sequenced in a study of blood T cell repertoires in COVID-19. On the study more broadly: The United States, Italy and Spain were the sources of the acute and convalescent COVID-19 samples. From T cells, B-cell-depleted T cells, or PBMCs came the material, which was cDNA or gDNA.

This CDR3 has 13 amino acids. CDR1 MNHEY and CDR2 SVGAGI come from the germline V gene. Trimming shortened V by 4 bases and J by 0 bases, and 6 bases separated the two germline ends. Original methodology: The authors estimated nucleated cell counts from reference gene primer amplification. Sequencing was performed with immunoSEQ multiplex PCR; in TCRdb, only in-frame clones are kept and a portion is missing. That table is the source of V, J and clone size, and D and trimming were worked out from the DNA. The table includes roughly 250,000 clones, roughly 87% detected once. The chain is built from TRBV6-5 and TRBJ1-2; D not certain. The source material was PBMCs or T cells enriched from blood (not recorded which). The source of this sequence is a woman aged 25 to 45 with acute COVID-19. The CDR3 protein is CASSSDTNYGYTF. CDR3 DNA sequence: TGTGCCAGCAGTTCTGACACTAACTATGGCTACACCTTC.